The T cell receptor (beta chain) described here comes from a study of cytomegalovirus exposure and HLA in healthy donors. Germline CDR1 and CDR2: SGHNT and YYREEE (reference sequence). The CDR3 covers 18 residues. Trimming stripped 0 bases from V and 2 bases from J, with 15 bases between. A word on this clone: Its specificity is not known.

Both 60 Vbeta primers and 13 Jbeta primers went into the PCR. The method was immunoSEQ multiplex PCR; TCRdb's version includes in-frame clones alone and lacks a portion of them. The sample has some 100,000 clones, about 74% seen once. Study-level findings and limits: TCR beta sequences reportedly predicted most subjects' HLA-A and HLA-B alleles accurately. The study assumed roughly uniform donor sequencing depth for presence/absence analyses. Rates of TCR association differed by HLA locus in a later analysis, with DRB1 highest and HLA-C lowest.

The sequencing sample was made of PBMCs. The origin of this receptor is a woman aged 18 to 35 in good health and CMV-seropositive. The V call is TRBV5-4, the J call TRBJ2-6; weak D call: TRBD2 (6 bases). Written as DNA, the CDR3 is TGTGCCAGCAGCTTGGGTGGGACTGGGCAAACTGGGGCCAACGTCCTGACTTTC. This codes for CASSLGGTGQTGANVLTF.